Reported below is one T cell receptor (beta chain). This entry belongs to a study of blood T cell repertoires in COVID-19. The overall study: There were acute and convalescent COVID-19 samples, and they came from the United States, Italy and Spain. The analysed material was cDNA or gDNA that came from T cells, B-cell-depleted T cells, or PBMCs.

As originally analysed: Estimation of nucleated cell counts relied on the amplification of reference gene primers. The table came from immunoSEQ multiplex PCR; TCRdb's copy has only in-frame clones and leaves some out. D and trimming were read from the DNA, whereas the V and J calls and clone size are those reported in that table. This table holds 150,000 or so clones, 70% to 90% found once. The clonotype was recovered from a woman in her forties with active or convalescent COVID-19. The sample consisted of peripheral blood.

The DNA of the CDR3 is TGTGCCAGCAGGCCCCAGGGAAACCTTGACACAGATACGCAGTATTTT. Its translation is CASRPQGNLDTDTQYF. The V and J genes are TRBV6-6 and TRBJ2-3, with TRBD1 as a possible D gene (5 bases). The V end lost 6 bases, the J end lost 2 bases, and 18 bases lay between the germline ends. CDR3 size: 16 residues. Germline V gives CDR1 MNHNY, CDR2 SVGAGI (reference sequence).